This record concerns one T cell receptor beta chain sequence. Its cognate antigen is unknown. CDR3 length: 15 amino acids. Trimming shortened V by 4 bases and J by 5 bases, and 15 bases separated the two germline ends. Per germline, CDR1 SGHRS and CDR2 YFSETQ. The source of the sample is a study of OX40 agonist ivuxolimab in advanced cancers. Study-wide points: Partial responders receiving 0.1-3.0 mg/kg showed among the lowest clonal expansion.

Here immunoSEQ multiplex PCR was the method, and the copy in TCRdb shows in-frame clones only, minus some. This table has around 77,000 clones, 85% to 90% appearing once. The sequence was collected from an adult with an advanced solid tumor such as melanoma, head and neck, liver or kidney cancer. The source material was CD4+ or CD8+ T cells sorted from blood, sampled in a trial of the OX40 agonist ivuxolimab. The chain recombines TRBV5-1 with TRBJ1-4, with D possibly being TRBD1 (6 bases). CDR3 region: CASSLTGKWNEKLFF. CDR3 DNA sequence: TGCGCCAGCAGCCTTACAGGGAAGTGGAATGAAAAACTGTTTTTT.